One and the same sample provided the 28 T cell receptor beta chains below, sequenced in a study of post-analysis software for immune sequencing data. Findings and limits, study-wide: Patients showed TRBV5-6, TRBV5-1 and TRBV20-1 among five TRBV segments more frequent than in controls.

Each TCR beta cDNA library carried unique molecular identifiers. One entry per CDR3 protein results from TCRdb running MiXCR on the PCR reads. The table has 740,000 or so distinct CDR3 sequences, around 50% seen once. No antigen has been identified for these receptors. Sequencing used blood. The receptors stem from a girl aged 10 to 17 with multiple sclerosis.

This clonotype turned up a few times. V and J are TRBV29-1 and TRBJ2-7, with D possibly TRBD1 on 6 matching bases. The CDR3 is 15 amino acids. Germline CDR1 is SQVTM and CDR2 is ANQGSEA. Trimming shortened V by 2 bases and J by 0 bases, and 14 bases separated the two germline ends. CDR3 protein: CSVETNRENSYEQYF. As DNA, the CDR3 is TGCAGCGTTGAAACTAACAGGGAGAACTCCTACGAGCAGTACTTC.

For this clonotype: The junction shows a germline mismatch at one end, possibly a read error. The CDR3 region has the DNA TGCAGCGTGCGCACCCGACGGAACACGCTGTATTTT. It translates to CSVRTRRNTLYF. J is TRBJ2-3 and V is TRBV29-1, with unresolved D. The V gene's germline CDR1 is SQVTM and CDR2 ANQGSEA. CDR3 length: 12 amino acids.

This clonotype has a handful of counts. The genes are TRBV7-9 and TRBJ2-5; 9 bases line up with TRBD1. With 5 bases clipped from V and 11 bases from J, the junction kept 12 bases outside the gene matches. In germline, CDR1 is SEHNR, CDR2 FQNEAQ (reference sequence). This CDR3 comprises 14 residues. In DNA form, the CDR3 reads TGTGCCAGCAGCCCGGACAGGGGCTATCCGGAGCAGTACTTC. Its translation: CASSPDRGYPEQYF.

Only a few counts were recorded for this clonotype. As DNA, the CDR3 is TGTGCCAGCAGCCCCACCGTAGCCTACAATGAGCAGTTCTTC. Translated: CASSPTVAYNEQFF. The chain has TRBV5-6 and TRBJ2-1, with D hard to call. The CDR3 spans 14 residues. Deletions cut 4 bases from V and 2 bases from J, with 10 bases between. From germline, CDR1 is SGHDT and CDR2 YYEEEE.

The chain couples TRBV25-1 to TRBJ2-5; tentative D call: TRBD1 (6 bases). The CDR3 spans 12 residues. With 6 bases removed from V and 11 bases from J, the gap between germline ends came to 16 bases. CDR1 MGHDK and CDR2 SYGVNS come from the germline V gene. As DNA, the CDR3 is TGTGCCAGCAGGGTCCGGGACACTGAGCAGTACTTC. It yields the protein CASRVRDTEQYF.

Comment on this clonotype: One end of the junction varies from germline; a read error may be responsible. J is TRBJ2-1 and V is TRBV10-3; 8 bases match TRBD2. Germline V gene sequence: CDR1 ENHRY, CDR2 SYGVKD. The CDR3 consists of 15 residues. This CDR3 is CATSETAGGSNEQFF. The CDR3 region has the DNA TGTGCCACCAGTGAAACGGCGGGAGGATCCAATGAGCAGTTCTTC.

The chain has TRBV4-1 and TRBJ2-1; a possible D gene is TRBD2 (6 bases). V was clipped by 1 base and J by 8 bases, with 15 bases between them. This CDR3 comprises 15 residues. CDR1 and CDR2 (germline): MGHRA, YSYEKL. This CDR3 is CASSQGGLTDHEQFF. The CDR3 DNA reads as TGCGCCAGCAGCCAAGGGGGACTTACAGACCATGAGCAGTTCTTC.

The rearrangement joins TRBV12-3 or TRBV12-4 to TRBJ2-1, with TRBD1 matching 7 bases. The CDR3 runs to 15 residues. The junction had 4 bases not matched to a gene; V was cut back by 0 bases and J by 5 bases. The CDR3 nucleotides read TGTGCCAGCAGTTTAGCACGGACAGGTAACAATGAGCAGTTCTTC. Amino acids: CASSLARTGNNEQFF.

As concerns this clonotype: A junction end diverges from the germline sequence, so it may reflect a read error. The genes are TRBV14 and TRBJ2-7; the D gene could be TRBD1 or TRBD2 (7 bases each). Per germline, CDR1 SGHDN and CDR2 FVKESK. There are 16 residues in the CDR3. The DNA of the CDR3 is TGTGCCAGCAGCTACAGGGGCGGGAGTCCTGTTTACGAGCAGTTCTTT. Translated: CASSYRGGSPVYEQFF.

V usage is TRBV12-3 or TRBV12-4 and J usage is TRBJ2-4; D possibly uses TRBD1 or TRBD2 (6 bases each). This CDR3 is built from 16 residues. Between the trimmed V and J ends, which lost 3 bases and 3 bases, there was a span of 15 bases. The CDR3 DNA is TGTGCCAGCAGTTTGTGGGGGGCTTCTGTCAAAAACATTCAGTACTTC. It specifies CASSLWGASVKNIQYF.

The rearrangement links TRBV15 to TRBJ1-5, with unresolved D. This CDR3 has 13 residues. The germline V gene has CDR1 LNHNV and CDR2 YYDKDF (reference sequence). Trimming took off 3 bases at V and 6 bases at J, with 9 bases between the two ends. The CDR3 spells CATSSPGGQPQHF. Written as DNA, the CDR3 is TGTGCCACCAGCAGTCCTGGAGGTCAGCCCCAGCATTTT.

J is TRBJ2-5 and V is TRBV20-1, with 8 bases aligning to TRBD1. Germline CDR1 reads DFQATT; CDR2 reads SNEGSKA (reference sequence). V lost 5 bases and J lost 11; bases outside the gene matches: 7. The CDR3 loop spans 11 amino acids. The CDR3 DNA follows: TGCAGTGCTCAGGGGGCTGTGGAGCAGTACTTC. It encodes CSAQGAVEQYF.

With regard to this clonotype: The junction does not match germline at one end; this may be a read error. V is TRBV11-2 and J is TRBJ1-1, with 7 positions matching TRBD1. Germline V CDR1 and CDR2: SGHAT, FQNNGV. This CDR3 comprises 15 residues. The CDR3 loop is CASSLPNSDRREAFF. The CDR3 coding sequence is TGTGCCAGCAGCTTACCCAACTCGGACAGGCGTGAAGCTTTTTTT.

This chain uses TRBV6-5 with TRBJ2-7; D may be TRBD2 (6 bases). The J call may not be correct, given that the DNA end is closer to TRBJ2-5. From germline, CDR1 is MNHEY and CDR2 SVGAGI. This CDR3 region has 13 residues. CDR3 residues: CASSRDIGGTQYF. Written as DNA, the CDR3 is TGTGCCAGCAGTCGAGATATCGGGGGGACCCAGTACTTC.

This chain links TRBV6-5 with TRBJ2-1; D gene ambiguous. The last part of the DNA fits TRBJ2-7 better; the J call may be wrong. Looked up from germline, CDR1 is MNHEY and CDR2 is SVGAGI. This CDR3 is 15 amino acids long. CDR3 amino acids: CASSKHLISSYEQYF. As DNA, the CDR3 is TGTGCCAGCAGTAAGCACCTCATCTCCTCCTACGAGCAGTACTTC.

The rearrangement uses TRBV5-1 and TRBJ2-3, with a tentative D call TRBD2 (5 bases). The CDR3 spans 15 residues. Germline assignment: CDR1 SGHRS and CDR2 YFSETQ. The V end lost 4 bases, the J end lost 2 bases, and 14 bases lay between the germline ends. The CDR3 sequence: CASSEGLRPTDTQYF. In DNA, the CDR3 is TGCGCCAGCAGCGAAGGACTCCGTCCCACAGATACGCAGTATTTT.

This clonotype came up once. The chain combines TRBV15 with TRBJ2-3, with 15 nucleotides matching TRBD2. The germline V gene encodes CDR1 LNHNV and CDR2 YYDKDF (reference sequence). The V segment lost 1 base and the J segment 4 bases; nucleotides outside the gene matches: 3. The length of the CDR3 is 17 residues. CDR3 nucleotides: TGTGCCACCAGCAGAGCGGGACTAGCGGGAGGCGCAGATACGCAGTATTTT. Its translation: CATSRAGLAGGADTQYF. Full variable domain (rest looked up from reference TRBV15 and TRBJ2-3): DAMVIQNPRYQVTQFGKPVTLSCSQTLNHNVMYWYQQKSSQAPKLLFHYYDKDFNNEADTPDNFQSRRPNTSFCFLDIRSPGLGDTAMYLCATSRAGLAGGADTQYFGPGTRLTVL.

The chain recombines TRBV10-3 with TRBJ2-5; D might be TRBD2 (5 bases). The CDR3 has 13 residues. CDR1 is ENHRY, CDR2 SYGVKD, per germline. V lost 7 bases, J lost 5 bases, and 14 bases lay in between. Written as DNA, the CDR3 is TGTGCCATCAAGCCTAGCAACGGGGAGACCCAGTACTTC. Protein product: CAIKPSNGETQYF.

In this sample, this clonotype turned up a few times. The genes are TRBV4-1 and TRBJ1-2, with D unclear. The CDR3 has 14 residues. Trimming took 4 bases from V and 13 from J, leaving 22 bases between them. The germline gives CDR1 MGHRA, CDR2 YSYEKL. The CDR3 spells CASSREDGPDRVTF. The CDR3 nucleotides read TGCGCCAGCAGCCGCGAAGATGGACCGGACCGCGTCACCTTC.

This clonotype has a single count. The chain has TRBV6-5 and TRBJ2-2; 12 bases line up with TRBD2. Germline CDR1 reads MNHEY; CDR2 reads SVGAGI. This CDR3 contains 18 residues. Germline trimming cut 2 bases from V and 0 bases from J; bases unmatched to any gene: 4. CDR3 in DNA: TGTGCCAGCAGTTACCTCGGACTAGCGGGGTCGAACACCGGGGAGCTGTTTTTT. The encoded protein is CASSYLGLAGSNTGELFF.

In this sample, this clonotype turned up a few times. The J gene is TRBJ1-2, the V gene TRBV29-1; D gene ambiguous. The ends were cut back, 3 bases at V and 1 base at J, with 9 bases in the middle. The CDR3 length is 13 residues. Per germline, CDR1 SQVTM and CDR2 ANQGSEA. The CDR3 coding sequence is TGCAGCGTTGATTCCGGGAATAACTATGGCTACACCTTC. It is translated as CSVDSGNNYGYTF. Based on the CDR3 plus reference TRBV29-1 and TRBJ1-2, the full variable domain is SAVISQKPSRDICQRGTSLTIQCQVDSQVTMMFWYRQQPGQSLTLIATANQGSEATYESGFVIDKFPISRPNLTFSTLTVSNMSPEDSSIYLCSVDSGNNYGYTFGSGTRLTVV.

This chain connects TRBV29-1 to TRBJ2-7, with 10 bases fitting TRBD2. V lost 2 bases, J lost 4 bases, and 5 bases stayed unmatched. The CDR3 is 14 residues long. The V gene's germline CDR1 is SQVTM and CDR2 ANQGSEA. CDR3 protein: CSVEKREGRYEQYF. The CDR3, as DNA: TGCAGCGTTGAAAAGCGGGAGGGCCGTTACGAGCAGTACTTC.

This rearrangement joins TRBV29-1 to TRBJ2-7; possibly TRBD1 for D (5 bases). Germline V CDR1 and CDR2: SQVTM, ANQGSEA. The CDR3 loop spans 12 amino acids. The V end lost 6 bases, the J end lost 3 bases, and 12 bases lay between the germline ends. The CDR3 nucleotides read TGCAGCGTGATACAGGAAGGCTACGAGCAGTACTTC. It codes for CSVIQEGYEQYF.

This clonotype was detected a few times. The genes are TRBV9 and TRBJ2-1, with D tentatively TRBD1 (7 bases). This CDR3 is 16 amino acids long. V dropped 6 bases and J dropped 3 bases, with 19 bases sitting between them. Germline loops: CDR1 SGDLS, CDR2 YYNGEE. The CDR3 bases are TGTGCCAGCACCCCGCAGGGGGGCCTTGGCTACAATGAGCAGTTCTTC. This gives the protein CASTPQGGLGYNEQFF. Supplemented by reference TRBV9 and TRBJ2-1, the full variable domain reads DSGVTQTPKHLITATGQRVTLRCSPRSGDLSVYWYQQSLDQGLQFLIQYYNGEERAKGNILERFSAQQFPDLHSELNLSSLELGDSALYFCASTPQGGLGYNEQFFGPGTRLTVL.

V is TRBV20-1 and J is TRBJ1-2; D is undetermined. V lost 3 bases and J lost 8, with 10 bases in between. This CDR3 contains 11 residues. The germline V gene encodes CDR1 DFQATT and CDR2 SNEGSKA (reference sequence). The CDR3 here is CSASLTRGYTF. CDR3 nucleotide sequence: TGCAGTGCTAGCTTAACTAGGGGCTACACCTTC.

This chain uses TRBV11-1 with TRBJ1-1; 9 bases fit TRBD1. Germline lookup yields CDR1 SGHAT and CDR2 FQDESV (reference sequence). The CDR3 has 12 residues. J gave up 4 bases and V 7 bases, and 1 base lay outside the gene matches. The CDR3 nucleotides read TGTGCCAGCATGACAGGGGGCACTGAAGCTTTCTTT. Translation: CASMTGGTEAFF.

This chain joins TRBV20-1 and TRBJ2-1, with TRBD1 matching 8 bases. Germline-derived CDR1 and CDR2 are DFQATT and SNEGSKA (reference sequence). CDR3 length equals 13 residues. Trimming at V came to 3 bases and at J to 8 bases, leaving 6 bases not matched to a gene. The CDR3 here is CSASNGQGHEQFF. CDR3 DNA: TGCAGTGCTAGCAATGGACAGGGTCATGAGCAGTTCTTC.

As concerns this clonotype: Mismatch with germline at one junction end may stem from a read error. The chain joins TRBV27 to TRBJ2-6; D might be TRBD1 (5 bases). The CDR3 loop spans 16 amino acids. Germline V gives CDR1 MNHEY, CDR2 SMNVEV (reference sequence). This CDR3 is CASSSPRAAGANVRTF. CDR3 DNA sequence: TGTGCCAGCAGTTCCCCCAGGGCGGCTGGGGCCAACGTCCGGACTTTC.